The 7 T cell receptor beta chains below all came from one sample that was sequenced in a study of blood T cell repertoires in COVID-19. Clones were read by immunoSEQ multiplex PCR, and TCRdb kept only the in-frame ones, dropping some. This table holds under 200,000 clones, roughly 80% found once. The specimen was peripheral blood. Receptors originate from a woman in her thirties with acute or convalescent COVID-19.

The chain employs TRBV6-2 or TRBV6-3 and TRBJ2-3, with unresolved D. The CDR3 has 13 residues. In germline, CDR1 is MNHEY, CDR2 SVGEGT. Trimming removed 4 bases at V and 3 bases at J, with 8 bases between. CDR3 sequence (DNA): TGTGCCAGCAGTTCAACAGAGACAGATACGCAGTATTTT. It encodes CASSSTETDTQYF.

The chain joins TRBV7-9 to TRBJ2-5; D gene unclear. V lost 5 bases and J 5 bases, leaving 15 bases between the germline ends. This CDR3 is 14 amino acids long. Germline V gene lookup returns CDR1 SEHNR and CDR2 FQNEAQ (reference sequence). For the CDR3, the DNA is TGTGCCAGCAGCCCCGACAATGGTGGGGAGACCCAGTACTTC. This gives the protein CASSPDNGGETQYF.

This rearrangement joins TRBV6-5 to TRBJ1-2; D is possibly TRBD1 (5 bases). V was clipped by 2 bases and J by 6 bases, with 19 bases between them. Germline CDR1 reads MNHEY; CDR2 reads SVGAGI. This CDR3 has 16 residues. CDR3 DNA sequence: TGTGCCAGCAGTTACCCCCTCCCCACAGGCCGGAATGGCTACACCTTC. This translates into CASSYPLPTGRNGYTF.

The rearrangement links TRBV6-5 to TRBJ2-2; tentative D call: TRBD2 (6 bases). The CDR3 extends over 14 amino acids. Trimming cost V 11 bases and J 1 base, with 14 bases left between them. The germline gives CDR1 MNHEY, CDR2 SVGAGI. Here the CDR3 DNA reads TGTGCCCACCGACGGGAGTGGAACACCGGGGAGCTGTTTTTT. This gives the protein CAHRREWNTGELFF.

The chain recombines TRBV5-1 with TRBJ2-5; D might be TRBD2 (5 bases). The germline V gene encodes CDR1 SGHRS and CDR2 YFSETQ. Trimming took 3 bases from V and 5 from J, leaving 11 bases between them. The CDR3 sequence is 13 residues long. The CDR3 is CASSWGGGETQYF. The CDR3 bases are TGCGCCAGCAGCTGGGGTGGCGGGGAGACCCAGTACTTC.

V gene TRBV7-8 combines with J gene TRBJ2-2, with 12 positions matching TRBD2. CDR3 size: 16 residues. The germline V gene encodes CDR1 SGHVS and CDR2 FQNEAQ. The junction had 6 bases not matched to a gene; V was cut back by 4 bases and J by 6 bases. The chain's CDR3 is CASSSLTSGGSGELFF. Written as DNA, the CDR3 is TGTGCCAGCAGCTCACTGACTAGCGGGGGATCCGGGGAGCTGTTTTTT. Using reference TRBV7-8 and TRBJ2-2 for the parts outside the CDR3, the full variable domain is GAGVSQSPRYKVAKRGQDVALRCDPISGHVSLFWYQQALGQGPEFLTYFQNEAQLDKSGLPSDRFFAERPEGSVSTLKIQRTQQEDSAVYLCASSSLTSGGSGELFFGEGSRLTVL.

This chain joins TRBV27 and TRBJ1-3; TRBD1 aligns across 7 bases. The CDR3 is made up of 16 amino acids. The V segment lost 6 bases and the J segment 2 bases; nucleotides outside the gene matches: 10. Germline CDR1 and CDR2: MNHEY and SMNVEV (reference sequence). The CDR3 protein is CASRPNSDRAGNTIYF. The CDR3 bases are TGTGCCAGCAGACCAAACTCCGACAGGGCTGGAAACACCATATATTTT.